This T cell receptor beta chain was recovered during a study of blood T cell repertoires in COVID-19. Measured with immunoSEQ multiplex PCR; TCRdb has only the in-frame clones, and not every one. Of 30,000 or so clones detected, less than 80% appear once; the ten largest clones hold about 35%. The sample taken for sequencing was peripheral blood. This clonotype originated in an older man with acute or convalescent COVID-19.

CDR3 DNA: TGTGCCATCAGTGAGGGATCGGGACAGGGGCTCGAAAAACTGTTTTTT. Amino acid sequence: CAISEGSGQGLEKLFF. The V call is TRBV10-3, the J call TRBJ1-4; 10 bases agree with TRBD1. CDR3 length: 16 amino acids. V shed 2 bases, J shed 8 bases, and the junction held 8 bases outside the gene matches. CDR1 and CDR2 (germline): ENHRY, SYGVKD.